Presented here are 21 T cell receptor beta chains from one specimen sequenced in a study of T cell responses to AZD1222 COVID-19 vaccine. Assay used: immunoSEQ multiplex PCR; TCRdb lists only in-frame clones, some missing. The table shows tens of thousands of clones, with approximately 86% occurring only once. The input for sequencing was peripheral blood, taken on day 0 of AZD1222 vaccination. The receptors derive from an adult in good health.

This chain joins TRBV7-9 and TRBJ1-3; D gene ambiguous. The length of the CDR3 is 14 residues. Trimming removed 2 bases from V and 2 bases from J, with 7 bases in between. The germline V gene encodes CDR1 SEHNR and CDR2 FQNEAQ (reference sequence). In DNA, the CDR3 is TGTGCCAGCAGCTTAATCGGAACTGGAAACACCATATATTTT. Protein: CASSLIGTGNTIYF.

This clone appeared a few times. The J gene is TRBJ2-4, the V gene TRBV19; D is perhaps TRBD1 (5 bases). Germline V gene data show CDR1 as LNHDA and CDR2 as SQIVND (reference sequence). There are 16 residues in the CDR3. V shed 3 bases and J shed 0 bases, with 12 bases lying between them. CDR3 sequence (DNA): TGTGCCAGTAGTATTGGGCCAGGGCTAGCCAAAAACATTCAGTACTTC. Translated: CASSIGPGLAKNIQYF.

The chain joins TRBV7-2 to TRBJ1-3, with D perhaps TRBD1 (5 bases). The CDR3 spans 15 residues. Trimming pared 2 bases from V and 0 bases from J, leaving 8 bases between. Per the germline V gene, CDR1 is SGHTA and CDR2 is FQGNSA. CDR3 amino acids: CASSLRQISGNTIYF. The DNA of the CDR3 is TGTGCCAGCAGCTTAAGACAGATCTCTGGAAACACCATATATTTT.

The chain has TRBV12-2 and TRBJ2-4; the table names TRBD1, a call not compared with the DNA. TRBV12-2 is a known pseudogene. This CDR3 has 15 residues. The CDR3 is CASRLGGFTINIQYF. Written as DNA, the CDR3 is TGTGCAAGTCGCTTAGGGGGCTTTACAATAAACATTCAGTACTTC.

The chain links TRBV9 to TRBJ2-7, with 9 bases matching TRBD2. Germline V CDR1 and CDR2: SGDLS, YYNGEE. Trimming took 4 bases from V and 5 from J; bases not matched to a gene: 10. CDR3 length: 15 residues. CDR3 amino acids: CASSRLGAGGDEQYF. CDR3 in DNA: TGTGCCAGCAGCCGCTTAGGGGCGGGAGGGGACGAGCAGTACTTC.

This chain joins TRBV6-6 and TRBJ2-7; tentatively, D is TRBD2 (6 bases). Germline values: CDR1 MNHNY, CDR2 SVGAGI (reference sequence). This CDR3 comprises 12 residues. Trimming shortened V by 6 bases and J by 7 bases, and 13 bases separated the two germline ends. CDR3 coding DNA: TGTGCCAGCAGCCCGGAGGCGGGGGAGCAGTACTTC. This sequence encodes CASSPEAGEQYF.

The V call is TRBV7-8, the J call TRBJ2-1; tentatively, D is TRBD2 (6 bases). Germline V gene sequence: CDR1 SGHVS, CDR2 FQNEAQ. The CDR3 loop spans 13 amino acids. The germline V and J ends were trimmed by 2 bases and 15 bases, with 17 bases remaining between them. Here the CDR3 reads CASSLNRAGKRFF. CDR3 in DNA: TGTGCCAGCAGCTTAAACCGGGCGGGGAAGAGGTTCTTC.

This clone appeared once. The chain has TRBV28 and TRBJ1-1; the D is unclear. Trimming removed 6 bases from V and 7 bases from J, with 12 bases in between. Germline V lookup: CDR1 MDHEN, CDR2 SYDVKM. This CDR3 has 12 amino acids. The DNA of the CDR3 is TGTGCCAGCAGCCTCTCGGCCGTTGAAGCTTTCTTT. Translating gives CASSLSAVEAFF.

This sequence joins TRBV3-1 (or the pseudogene TRBV3-2) and TRBJ1-5; D gene unclear. V was shortened by 1 base and J by 7 bases, with 11 bases between the two germline ends. The germline V gene encodes CDR1 LGHDT and CDR2 YNNKEL (reference sequence). CDR3 length: 14 amino acids. CDR3 amino acids: CASSQARQAQPQHF. The CDR3, as DNA: TGTGCCAGCAGCCAAGCTCGGCAAGCACAGCCCCAGCATTTT.

The chain combines TRBV28 with TRBJ1-2; unclear D gene. CDR1 and CDR2 from the germline V gene are MDHEN and SYDVKM. Trimming removed 10 bases from V and 3 bases from J, with 15 bases in between. The CDR3 totals 13 residues. The CDR3: CATRRSRDYGYTF. The CDR3 DNA sequence: TGTGCCACCCGTCGGAGTCGGGACTATGGCTACACCTTC.

CDR3 region: CASSFPGQGESPLHF. The CDR3, as DNA: TGTGCCAGCAGCTTTCCGGGACAGGGCGAATCACCCCTCCACTTT. V is TRBV5-5 and J is TRBJ1-6; 9 positions match TRBD1. CDR3 length equals 15 residues. Germline V CDR1 and CDR2: SGHKS, YYEKEE (reference sequence). V lost 2 bases, J lost 10 bases, and 7 bases stayed unmatched.

The chain links TRBV5-4 to TRBJ2-4; D uncertain. Germline assignment: CDR1 SGHNT and CDR2 YYREEE (reference sequence). The CDR3 length is 14 residues. V was clipped by 6 bases and J by 0 bases, with 10 bases between them. CDR3 sequence reads: CASTPTVAKNIQYF. The CDR3 coding sequence is TGTGCCAGCACCCCCACGGTAGCCAAAAACATTCAGTACTTC.

The chain combines TRBV29-1 with TRBJ1-4, with 8 positions matching TRBD1. Losses at the gene ends were 5 bases for V and 2 bases for J; bases not matched to a gene: 4. The CDR3 sequence is 14 residues long. Germline V gene data show CDR1 as SQVTM and CDR2 as ANQGSEA. This CDR3 reads CSVFTGGTNEKLFF. CDR3 DNA: TGCAGCGTTTTTACAGGGGGGACTAATGAAAAACTGTTTTTT.

CDR3 sequence reads: CASSYSMGDQPQHF. The CDR3 DNA reads TGTGCCAGCAGTTACTCGATGGGGGATCAGCCCCAGCATTTT. J is TRBJ1-5 and V is TRBV6-6, with D maybe TRBD1 (5 bases). CDR3 length: 14 residues. V was shortened by 0 bases and J by 5 bases, with 8 bases between the two germline ends. The germline V gene has CDR1 MNHNY and CDR2 SVGAGI (reference sequence).

V usage is TRBV3-1 (or the pseudogene TRBV3-2) and J usage is TRBJ1-5, with 7 bases matching TRBD1. Germline trimming cut 5 bases from V and 6 bases from J; bases unmatched to any gene: 16. The CDR3 length is 17 residues. Germline-derived CDR1 and CDR2 are LGHDT and YNNKEL (reference sequence). The CDR3 loop is CASSGTVQAGSSQPQHF. DNA for the CDR3: TGTGCCAGCAGCGGGACAGTTCAAGCCGGGTCGTCTCAGCCCCAGCATTTT.

By frequency in the sample, this clone is medium-sized (0.01 to 0.1%). V usage is TRBV27 and J usage is TRBJ1-6; 8 bases fit TRBD1. Per germline, CDR1 MNHEY and CDR2 SMNVEV (reference sequence). The CDR3 is made up of 13 amino acids. Trimming cost V 8 bases and J 8 bases; bases outside gene matches: 5. The CDR3 is CASADRGYSPLHF. DNA of the CDR3: TGTGCCAGCGCCGACAGGGGTTATTCACCCCTCCACTTT.

This rearrangement joins TRBV3-1 (or the pseudogene TRBV3-2) to TRBJ1-2; possible D gene TRBD1, 6 bases. This CDR3 contains 14 residues. V was trimmed by 4 bases and J by 14 bases, leaving 23 bases between them. Germline values: CDR1 LGHDT, CDR2 YNNKEL (reference sequence). The CDR3 protein is CASSPYPQGPQGTF. The CDR3 DNA follows: TGTGCCAGCAGCCCCTACCCGCAGGGGCCCCAGGGGACCTTC.

The sample holds a few counts of this clone. V and J are TRBV6-5 and TRBJ1-6; weak D call: TRBD1 (5 bases). This CDR3 is 13 amino acids long. Trimming removed 2 bases at V and 8 bases at J, with 7 bases between. Per the germline V gene, CDR1 is MNHEY and CDR2 is SVGAGI. The CDR3 here is CASSYRDYSPLHF. The CDR3 DNA sequence: TGTGCCAGCAGTTACCGGGACTATTCACCCCTCCACTTT.

The V call is TRBV6-2 or TRBV6-3, the J call TRBJ1-6; D is perhaps TRBD1 (6 bases). CDR1 and CDR2 (germline): MNHEY, SVGEGT. The V end lost 4 bases, the J end lost 7 bases, and 8 bases lay between the germline ends. This CDR3 is built from 13 residues. The CDR3 DNA follows: TGTGCCAGCAGTTTCACAGGGAATTCACCCCTCCACTTT. Amino acid sequence: CASSFTGNSPLHF.

The chain recombines TRBV19 with TRBJ1-2; D remains ambiguous. Deletions cut 7 bases from V and 8 bases from J, with 14 bases between. The CDR3 is made up of 12 amino acids. Germline-derived CDR1 and CDR2 are LNHDA and SQIVND (reference sequence). This chain's CDR3 is CASNRDPGGYTF. In DNA form, the CDR3 reads TGTGCCAGTAATAGGGATCCCGGAGGCTACACCTTC.

This chain joins TRBV28 and TRBJ2-7; TRBD1 aligns across 9 bases. V gave up 6 bases and J gave up 7 bases; unmatched junction bases: 10. The CDR3 spans 14 residues. Germline assignment: CDR1 MDHEN and CDR2 SYDVKM. The CDR3 sequence is CASSTGQGGWEQYF. The CDR3 DNA follows: TGTGCCAGCAGCACGGGACAGGGTGGTTGGGAGCAGTACTTC. The whole variable domain, filled in from reference TRBV28 and TRBJ2-7, reads DVKVTQSSRYLVKRTGEKVFLECVQDMDHENMFWYRQDPGLGLRLIYFSYDVKMKEKGDIPEGYSVSREKKERFSLILESASTNQTSMYLCASSTGQGGWEQYFGPGTRLTVT.